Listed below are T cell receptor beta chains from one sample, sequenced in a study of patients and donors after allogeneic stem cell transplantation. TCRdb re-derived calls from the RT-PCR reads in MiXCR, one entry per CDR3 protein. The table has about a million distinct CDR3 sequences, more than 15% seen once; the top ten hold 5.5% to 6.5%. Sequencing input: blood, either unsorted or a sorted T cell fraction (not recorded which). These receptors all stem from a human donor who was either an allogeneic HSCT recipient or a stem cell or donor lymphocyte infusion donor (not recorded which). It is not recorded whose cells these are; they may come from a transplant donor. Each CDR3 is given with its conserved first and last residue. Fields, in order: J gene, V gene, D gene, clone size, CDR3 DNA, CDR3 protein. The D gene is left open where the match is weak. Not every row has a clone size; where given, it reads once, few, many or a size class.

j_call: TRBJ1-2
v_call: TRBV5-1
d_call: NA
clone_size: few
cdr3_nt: TGCGCCAGCAGCCCCCGACAGAACCCTGACGGCTACACCTTC
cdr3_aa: CASSPRQNPDGYTF

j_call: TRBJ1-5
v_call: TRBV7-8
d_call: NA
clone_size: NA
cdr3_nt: TGTGCCAGCAGCTCGGACAGCTCCCTGAATAGCAATCAGCCCCAGCATTTT
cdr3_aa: CASSSDSSLNSNQPQHF

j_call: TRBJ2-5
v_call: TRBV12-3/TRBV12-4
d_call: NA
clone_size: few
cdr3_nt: TGTGCCAGCAGTTCCGTCCTTTCGGAGACCCAGTACTTC
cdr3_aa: CASSSVLSETQYF

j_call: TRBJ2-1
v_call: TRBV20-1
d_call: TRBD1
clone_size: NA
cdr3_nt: TGCAGTGTCTCAGGGCGACAGGGGAATACCTACAATGAGCAGTTCTTC
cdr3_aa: CSVSGRQGNTYNEQFF

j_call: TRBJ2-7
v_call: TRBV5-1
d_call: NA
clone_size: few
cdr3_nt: TGCGCCAGCAGCGGCCGGGACACCATCTACGAGCAGTACTTC
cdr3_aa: CASSGRDTIYEQYF

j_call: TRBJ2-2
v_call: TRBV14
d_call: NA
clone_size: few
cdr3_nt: TGTGCCAGCAGCCAAGATCTATGGATAGGGCGAGAGCTGTTTTTT
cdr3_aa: CASSQDLWIGRELFF

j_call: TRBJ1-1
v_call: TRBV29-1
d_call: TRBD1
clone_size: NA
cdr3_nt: TGCAGCGTTGAAGCTAGACAGGGGAACACTGAAGCTTTCTTT
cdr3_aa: CSVEARQGNTEAFF

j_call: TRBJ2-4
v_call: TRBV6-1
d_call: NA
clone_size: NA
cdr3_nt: TGTGCCAGCAGTCCCGGGGGACTCGGGCTAGCCAAAAACATTCAGTACTTC
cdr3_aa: CASSPGGLGLAKNIQYF

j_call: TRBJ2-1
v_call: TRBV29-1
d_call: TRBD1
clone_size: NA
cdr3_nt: TGCAGCGTCAGGACAGGGGGGCCCGATGAGCAGTTCTTC
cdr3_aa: CSVRTGGPDEQFF

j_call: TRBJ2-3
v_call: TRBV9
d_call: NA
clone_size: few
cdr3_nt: TGTGCCAGCAGCGTAGCTTCGAGTCGTTTGCAGTATTTT
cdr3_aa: CASSVASSRLQYF

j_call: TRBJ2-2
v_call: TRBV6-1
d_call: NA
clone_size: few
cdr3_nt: TGTGCCAGCCACAAAACACCTGACACCGGGGAGCTGTTTTTT
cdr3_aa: CASHKTPDTGELFF

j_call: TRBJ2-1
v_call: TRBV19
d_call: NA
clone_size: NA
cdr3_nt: TGTGCCAGTAGTATAGGGTGGGATGAGCAGTTCTTC
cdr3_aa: CASSIGWDEQFF

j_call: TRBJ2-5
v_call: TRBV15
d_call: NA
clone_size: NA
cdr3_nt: TGTGCCACCAGCAGAGATTGGGGGACCCCCTTGAGGCAAGAGACCCAGTACTTC
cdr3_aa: CATSRDWGTPLRQETQYF

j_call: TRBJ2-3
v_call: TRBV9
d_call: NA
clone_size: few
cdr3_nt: TGTGCCAGCAGCGGGGGACTTTCTCTTATACCGGATACGCAGTATTTT
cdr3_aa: CASSGGLSLIPDTQYF

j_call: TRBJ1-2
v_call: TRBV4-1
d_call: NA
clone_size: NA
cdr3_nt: TGCGCCAGCAGCCAAACTCCAACAGGGCAGGATGGCTACACCTTC
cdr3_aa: CASSQTPTGQDGYTF

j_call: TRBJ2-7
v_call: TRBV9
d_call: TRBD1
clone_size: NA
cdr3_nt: TGTGCCAGCAGCCCCGGGACAGGGTTGTACGAGCAGTACTTC
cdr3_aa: CASSPGTGLYEQYF

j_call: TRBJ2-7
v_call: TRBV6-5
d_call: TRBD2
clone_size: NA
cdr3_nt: TGTGCCAGCAGTTCGTCGACTAGCGCAATATACGAGCAGTACTTC
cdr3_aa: CASSSSTSAIYEQYF

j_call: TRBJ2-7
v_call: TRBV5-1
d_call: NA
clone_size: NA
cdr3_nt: TGCGCCAGCAGCTTGGTTCATGCGGATACCTACGAGCAGTACTTC
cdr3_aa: CASSLVHADTYEQYF

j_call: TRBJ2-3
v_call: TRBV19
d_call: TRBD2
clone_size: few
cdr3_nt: TGTGCCAGTAGTAAGAGGGTAGGGACTAGCGGTGGGACAGATACGCAGTATTTT
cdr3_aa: CASSKRVGTSGGTDTQYF

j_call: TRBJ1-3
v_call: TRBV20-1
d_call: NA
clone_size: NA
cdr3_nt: TGCAGTGCTAGCACGCAGCTCTCCTCTGGAAACACCATATATTTT
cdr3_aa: CSASTQLSSGNTIYF

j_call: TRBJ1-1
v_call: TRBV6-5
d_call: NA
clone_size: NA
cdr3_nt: TGTGCCAGCAGTTACTCGGGTCGCTTGCAGAGGAACACTGAAGCTTTCTTT
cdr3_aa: CASSYSGRLQRNTEAFF

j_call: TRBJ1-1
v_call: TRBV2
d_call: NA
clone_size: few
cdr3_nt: TGTGCCAGCAGAGTTACCGGGACGGAGAACACTGAAGCTTTCTTT
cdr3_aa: CASRVTGTENTEAFF

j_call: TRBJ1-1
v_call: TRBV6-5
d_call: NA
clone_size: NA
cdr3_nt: TGTGCCAGCAGTTCCAGGGGCCGCATGAACACTGAAGCTTTCTTT
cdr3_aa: CASSSRGRMNTEAFF

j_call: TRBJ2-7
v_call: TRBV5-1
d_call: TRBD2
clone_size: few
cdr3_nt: TGCGCCAGCAGGAGTGGACTAGCGGGGTCCTACGAGCAGTACTTC
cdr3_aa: CASRSGLAGSYEQYF

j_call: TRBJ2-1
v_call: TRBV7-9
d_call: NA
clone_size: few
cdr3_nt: TGTGCCAGCAGCTACACCACTAGTGACCATGAGCAGTTCTTC
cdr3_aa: CASSYTTSDHEQFF

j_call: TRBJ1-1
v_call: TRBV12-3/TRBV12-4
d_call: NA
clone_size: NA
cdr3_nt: TGTGCCAGCAGTTTAGCGCTGCAGGGAGGAAACACTGAAGCTTTCTTT
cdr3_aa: CASSLALQGGNTEAFF

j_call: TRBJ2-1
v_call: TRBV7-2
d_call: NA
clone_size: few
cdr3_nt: TGTGCCAGCAGACCAACGGGGGACAATGAGCAGTTCTTC
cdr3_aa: CASRPTGDNEQFF

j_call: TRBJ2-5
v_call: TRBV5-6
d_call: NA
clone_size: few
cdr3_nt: TGTGCCAGCAGCATTAACAGGGAAGAGACCCAGTACTTC
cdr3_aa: CASSINREETQYF

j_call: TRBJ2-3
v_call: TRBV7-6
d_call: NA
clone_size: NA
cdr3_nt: TGTGCCAGCGCTCTACAGGGTTTGACCGTGGGGAGCACAGATACGCAGTATTTT
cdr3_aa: CASALQGLTVGSTDTQYF

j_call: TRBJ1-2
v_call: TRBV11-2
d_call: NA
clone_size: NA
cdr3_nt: TGTGCCAGCAGCCGCGAACGGGTGGAAGGCTACACCTTC
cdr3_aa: CASSRERVEGYTF

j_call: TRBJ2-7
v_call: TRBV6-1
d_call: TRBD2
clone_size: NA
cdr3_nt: TGTGCCAGCAGTCAGACTAGCGGGGTATACGAGCAGTACTTC
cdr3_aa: CASSQTSGVYEQYF

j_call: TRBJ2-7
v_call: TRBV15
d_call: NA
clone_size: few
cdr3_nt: TGTGCCACCAGCAGTAAGGGTTTCCCCTACGAGCAGTACTTC
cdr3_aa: CATSSKGFPYEQYF

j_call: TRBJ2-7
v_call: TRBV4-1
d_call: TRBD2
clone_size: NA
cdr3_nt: TGCGCCAGCAGCCAAGTGGGACTAGCGGCCGACTACGAGCAGTACTTC
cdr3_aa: CASSQVGLAADYEQYF

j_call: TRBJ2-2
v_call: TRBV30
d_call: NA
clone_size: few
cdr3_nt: TGTGCCTGGACTCCCCACCCTCAGGGACTTGGCGGGGAGCTGTTTTTT
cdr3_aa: CAWTPHPQGLGGELFF

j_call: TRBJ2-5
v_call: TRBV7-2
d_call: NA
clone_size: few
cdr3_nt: TGTGCCAGCAGCCCCCCTCGGCAGGATTACCAAGAGACCCAGTACTTC
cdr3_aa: CASSPPRQDYQETQYF

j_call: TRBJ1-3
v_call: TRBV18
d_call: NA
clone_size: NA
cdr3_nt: TGTGCCAGCTCCCTCTCGGGACCGGACTCTGGAAACACCATATATTTT
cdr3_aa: CASSLSGPDSGNTIYF

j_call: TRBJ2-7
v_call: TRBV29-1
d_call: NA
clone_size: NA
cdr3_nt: TGCAGCGTTGAATTTCGGGCACGACATACCTACGAGCAGTACTTC
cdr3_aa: CSVEFRARHTYEQYF

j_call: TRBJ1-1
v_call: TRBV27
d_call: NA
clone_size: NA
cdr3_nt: TGTGCCAGCAGTCAAACGGGACGGATGAACACTGAAGCTTTCTTT
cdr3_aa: CASSQTGRMNTEAFF

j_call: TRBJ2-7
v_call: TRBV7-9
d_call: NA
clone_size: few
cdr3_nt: TGTGCCATCAAAACCTCTATTAATGGGGCCACCTACGAGCAGTACTTC
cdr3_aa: CAIKTSINGATYEQYF

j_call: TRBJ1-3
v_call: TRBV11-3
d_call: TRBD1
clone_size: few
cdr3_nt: TGTGCCAGCAGCTACCGGGACAGGGGCTCTGGAAACACCATATATTTT
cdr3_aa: CASSYRDRGSGNTIYF

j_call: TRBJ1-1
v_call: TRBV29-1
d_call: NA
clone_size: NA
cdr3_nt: TGCAGCGTCATGGACAATCAGAACACTGAAGCTTTCTTT
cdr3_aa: CSVMDNQNTEAFF

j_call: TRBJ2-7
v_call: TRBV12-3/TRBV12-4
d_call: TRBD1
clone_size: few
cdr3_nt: TGTGCCAGCAGCCCCGGTCCCCGGACAGGGAGAGGCGAGCAGTACTTC
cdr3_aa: CASSPGPRTGRGEQYF

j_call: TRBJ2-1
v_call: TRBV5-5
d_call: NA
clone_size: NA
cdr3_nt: TGTGCCAGCAGCCGCCGTGGGCAGGCTAACTCCTACAATGAGCAGTTCTTC
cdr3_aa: CASSRRGQANSYNEQFF

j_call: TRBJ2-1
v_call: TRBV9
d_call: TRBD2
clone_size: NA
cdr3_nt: TGTGCCAGCAGCGCGACTAGCTTCCATGAGCAGTTCTTC
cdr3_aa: CASSATSFHEQFF

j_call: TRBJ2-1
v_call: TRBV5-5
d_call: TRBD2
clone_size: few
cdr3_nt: TGTGCCAGCAGCTTGAACACTAGCGGCACCTACAATGAGCAGTTCTTC
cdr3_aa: CASSLNTSGTYNEQFF

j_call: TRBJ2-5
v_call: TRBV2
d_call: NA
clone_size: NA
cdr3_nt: TGTGCCAGCAGCCCAAGGGCGGTTATCCAAGAGACCCAGTACTTC
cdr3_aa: CASSPRAVIQETQYF

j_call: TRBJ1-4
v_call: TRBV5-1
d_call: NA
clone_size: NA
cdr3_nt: TGCGCCAGCAGCTTGGAAGGGGCGGCTAATGAAAAACTGTTTTTT
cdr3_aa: CASSLEGAANEKLFF

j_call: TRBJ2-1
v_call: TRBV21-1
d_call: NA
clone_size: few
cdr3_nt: TGTGCCAGCAGCAAAGGGGAGACACAATACAACAATGAGCAGTTCTTC
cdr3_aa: CASSKGETQYNNEQFF

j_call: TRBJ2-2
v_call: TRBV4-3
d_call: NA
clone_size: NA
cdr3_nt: TGCGCCAGCAGCCGGGGGGGGCCCGGGGAGCTGTTTTTT
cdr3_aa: CASSRGGPGELFF

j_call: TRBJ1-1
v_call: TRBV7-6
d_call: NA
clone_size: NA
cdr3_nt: TGTGCCAGCAGCGGGGACGGGCCCACTGAAGCTTTCTTT
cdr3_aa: CASSGDGPTEAFF

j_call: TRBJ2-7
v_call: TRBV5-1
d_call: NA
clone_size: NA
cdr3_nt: TGCGCCAGCAGCTTGGCCGATGCCTACGAGCAGTACTTC
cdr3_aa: CASSLADAYEQYF

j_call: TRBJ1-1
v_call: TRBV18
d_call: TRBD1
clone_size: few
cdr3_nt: TGTGCCAGCTCACTCTCCACAGGGGGGTACACTGAAGCTTTCTTT
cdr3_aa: CASSLSTGGYTEAFF